The present entry profiles one TCR beta chain with its context. This sample's time point: newly diagnosed GD, antithyroid drugs for less than 3 months. RNA extracted from PBMCs served as the sequencing template. Diagnosis followed American Thyroid Association guidelines for Graves' disease. The authors drew patients from an endocrinology department in Xi'an, China. Sequencing libraries for TCR beta were prepared with iRepertoire HTBI primers and Arm-PCR of CDR3 regions. TCRdb re-derived calls from the multiplex PCR reads in MiXCR, one entry per CDR3 protein. The sample yields about 460,000 distinct CDR3 sequences, 12% to 15% seen once. The sample is drawn from a study of regulatory T cells in long-lasting Graves disease. These sequences were also reported in another study, on T cells in Graves' hyperthyroidism and ophthalmopathy. That paper adds: A first-round RT-PCR of the TCR CDR3 used the HTBI primer set. Classification by a 13 V-J model distinguished ophthalmopathy from stable hyperthyroidism.

Sequencing used peripheral blood mononuclear cells (PBMCs), obtained at new diagnosis, from a patient treated with antithyroid drugs. This clonotype originated in a woman in her 50s with Graves disease.

This chain's CDR3 is CASSLRAEAEQYF. As DNA, the CDR3 is TGTGCCAGCAGTTTAAGGGCCGAGGCCGAGCAGTACTTC. The chain recombines TRBV6-2 or TRBV6-3 with TRBJ2-7; D unresolved. CDR1 and CDR2 (germline): MNHEY, SVGEGT. V dropped 4 bases and J dropped 6 bases, with 13 bases sitting between them. There are 13 residues in the CDR3.